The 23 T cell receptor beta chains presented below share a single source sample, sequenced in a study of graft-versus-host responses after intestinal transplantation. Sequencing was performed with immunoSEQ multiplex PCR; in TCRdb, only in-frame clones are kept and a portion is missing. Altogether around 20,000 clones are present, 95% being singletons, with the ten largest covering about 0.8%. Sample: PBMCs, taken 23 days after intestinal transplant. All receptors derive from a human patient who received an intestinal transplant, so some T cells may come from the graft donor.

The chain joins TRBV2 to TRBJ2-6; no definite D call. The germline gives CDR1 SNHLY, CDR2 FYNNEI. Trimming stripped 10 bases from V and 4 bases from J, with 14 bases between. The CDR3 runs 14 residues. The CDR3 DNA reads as TGTGCCACCGTAGGTTATCACGGGGCCAACGTCCTGACTTTC. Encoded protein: CATVGYHGANVLTF. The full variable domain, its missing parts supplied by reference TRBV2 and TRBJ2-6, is EPEVTQTPSHQVTQMGQEVILRCVPISNHLYFYWYRQILGQKVEFLVSFYNNEISEKSEIFDDQFSVERPDGSNFTLKIRSTKLEDSAMYFCATVGYHGANVLTFGAGSRLTVL.

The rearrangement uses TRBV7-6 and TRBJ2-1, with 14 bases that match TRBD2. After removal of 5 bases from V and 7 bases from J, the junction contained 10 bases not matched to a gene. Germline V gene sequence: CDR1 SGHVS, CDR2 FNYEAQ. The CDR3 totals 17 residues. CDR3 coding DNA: TGTGCCAGCAGCCCAGACGATGGGACTAGCGGGAGTAATGAGCAGTTCTTC. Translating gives CASSPDDGTSGSNEQFF. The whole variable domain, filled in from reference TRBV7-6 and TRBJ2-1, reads GAGVSQSPRYKVTKRGQDVALRCDPISGHVSLYWYRQALGQGPEFLTYFNYEAQQDKSGLPNDRFSAERPEGSISTLTIQRTEQRDSAMYRCASSPDDGTSGSNEQFFGPGTRLTVL.

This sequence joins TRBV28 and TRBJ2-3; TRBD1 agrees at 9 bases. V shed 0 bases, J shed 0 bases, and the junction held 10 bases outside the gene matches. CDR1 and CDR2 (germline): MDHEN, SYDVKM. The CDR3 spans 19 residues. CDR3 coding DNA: TGTGCCAGCAGTTTATGGGACAGGGGCCAAAAGATTAGCACAGATACGCAGTATTTT. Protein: CASSLWDRGQKISTDTQYF. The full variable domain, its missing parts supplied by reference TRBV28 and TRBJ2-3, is DVKVTQSSRYLVKRTGEKVFLECVQDMDHENMFWYRQDPGLGLRLIYFSYDVKMKEKGDIPEGYSVSREKKERFSLILESASTNQTSMYLCASSLWDRGQKISTDTQYFGPGTRLTVL.

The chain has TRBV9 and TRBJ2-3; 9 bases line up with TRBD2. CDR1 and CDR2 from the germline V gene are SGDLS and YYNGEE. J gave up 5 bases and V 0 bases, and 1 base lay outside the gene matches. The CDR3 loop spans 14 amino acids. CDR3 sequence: CASSVELAGDTQYF. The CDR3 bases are TGTGCCAGCAGCGTAGAACTAGCGGGAGATACGCAGTATTTT. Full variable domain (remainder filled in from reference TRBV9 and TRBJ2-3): DSGVTQTPKHLITATGQRVTLRCSPRSGDLSVYWYQQSLDQGLQFLIQYYNGEERAKGNILERFSAQQFPDLHSELNLSSLELGDSALYFCASSVELAGDTQYFGPGTRLTVL.

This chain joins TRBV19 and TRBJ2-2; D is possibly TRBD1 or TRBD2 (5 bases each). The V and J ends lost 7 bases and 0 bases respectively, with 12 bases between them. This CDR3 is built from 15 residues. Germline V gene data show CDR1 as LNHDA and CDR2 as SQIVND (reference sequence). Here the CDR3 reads CASTYGTSNTGELFF. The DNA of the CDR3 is TGTGCCAGTACCTACGGGACCTCGAACACCGGGGAGCTGTTTTTT.

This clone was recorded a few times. As DNA, the CDR3 is TGTGCCAGCAGTTACTCGGGCGGGAGCCCCTCCTACGAGCAGTACTTC. Translated: CASSYSGGSPSYEQYF. The chain carries TRBV6-5 and TRBJ2-7; 7 nucleotides match TRBD2. Trimming at V came to 0 bases and at J to 0 bases, leaving 5 bases not matched to a gene. This CDR3 has 16 amino acids. CDR1 and CDR2 (germline): MNHEY, SVGAGI.

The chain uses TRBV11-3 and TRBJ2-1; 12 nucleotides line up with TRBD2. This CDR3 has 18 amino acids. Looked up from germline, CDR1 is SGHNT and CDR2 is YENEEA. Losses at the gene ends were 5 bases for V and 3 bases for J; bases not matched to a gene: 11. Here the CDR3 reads CASSPRWTSGKGYNEQFF. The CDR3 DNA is TGTGCCAGCAGCCCCAGATGGACTAGCGGGAAGGGCTACAATGAGCAGTTCTTC.

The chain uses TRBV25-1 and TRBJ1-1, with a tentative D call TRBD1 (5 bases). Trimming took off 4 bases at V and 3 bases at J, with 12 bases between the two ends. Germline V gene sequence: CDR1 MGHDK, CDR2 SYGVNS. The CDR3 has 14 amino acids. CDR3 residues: CASSVDIVDTEAFF. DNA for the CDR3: TGTGCCAGCAGTGTGGACATTGTGGACACTGAAGCTTTCTTT. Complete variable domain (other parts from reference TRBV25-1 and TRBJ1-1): EADIYQTPRYLVIGTGKKITLECSQTMGHDKMYWYQQDPGMELHLIHYSYGVNSTEKGDLSSESTVSRIRTEHFPLTLESARPSHTSQYLCASSVDIVDTEAFFGQGTRLTVV.

The CDR3 region is CASSFYANLETQYF. The CDR3 DNA reads TGTGCCAGCAGCTTCTACGCGAATCTGGAGACCCAGTACTTC. The chain couples TRBV5-6 to TRBJ2-5; D remains ambiguous. V was cut by 2 bases and J by 5 bases, with 13 bases left in between. The CDR3 covers 14 residues. Germline V gene sequence: CDR1 SGHDT, CDR2 YYEEEE.

CDR3 in amino acids: CASSFGRDRVEAFF. The CDR3 region has the DNA TGCGCCAGCAGCTTCGGCCGGGATAGGGTTGAAGCTTTCTTT. The chain has TRBV5-1 and TRBJ1-1; D unclear. Germline loops: CDR1 SGHRS, CDR2 YFSETQ. The CDR3 runs 14 residues. The V and J ends lost 2 bases and 7 bases respectively, with 15 bases between them.

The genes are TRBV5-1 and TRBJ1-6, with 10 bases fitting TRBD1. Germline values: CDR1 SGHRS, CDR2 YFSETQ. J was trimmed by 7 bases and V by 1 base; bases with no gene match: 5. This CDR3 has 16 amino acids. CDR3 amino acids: CASSLWTGGLNSPLHF. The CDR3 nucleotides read TGCGCCAGCAGCTTGTGGACAGGGGGTTTAAATTCACCCCTCCACTTT.

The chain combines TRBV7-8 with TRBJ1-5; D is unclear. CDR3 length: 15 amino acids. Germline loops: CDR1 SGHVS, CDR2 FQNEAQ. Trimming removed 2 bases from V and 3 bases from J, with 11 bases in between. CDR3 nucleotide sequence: TGTGCCAGCAGCTTAAGTGACATTTCCAATCAGCCCCAGCATTTT. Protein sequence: CASSLSDISNQPQHF.

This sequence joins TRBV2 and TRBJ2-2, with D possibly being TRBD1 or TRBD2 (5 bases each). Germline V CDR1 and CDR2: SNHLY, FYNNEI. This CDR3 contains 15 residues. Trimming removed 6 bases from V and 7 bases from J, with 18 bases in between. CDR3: CASSVIHAGGGELFF. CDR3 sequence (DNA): TGTGCCAGCAGCGTTATCCACGCTGGGGGCGGGGAGCTGTTTTTT.

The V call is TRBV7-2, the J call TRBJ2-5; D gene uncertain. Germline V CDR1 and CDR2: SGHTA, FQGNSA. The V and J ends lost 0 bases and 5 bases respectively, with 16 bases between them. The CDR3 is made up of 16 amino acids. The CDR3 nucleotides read TGTGCCAGCAGCTTAGCACGGACCCACCTCGGGGAGACCCAGTACTTC. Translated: CASSLARTHLGETQYF.

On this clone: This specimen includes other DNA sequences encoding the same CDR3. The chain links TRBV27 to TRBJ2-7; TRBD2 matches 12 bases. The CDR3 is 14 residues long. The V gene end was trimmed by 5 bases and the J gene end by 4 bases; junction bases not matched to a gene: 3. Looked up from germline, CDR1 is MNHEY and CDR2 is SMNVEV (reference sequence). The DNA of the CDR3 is TGTGCCAGCAGTCCAGGACTAGCGGGGTACGAGCAGTACTTC. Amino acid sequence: CASSPGLAGYEQYF.

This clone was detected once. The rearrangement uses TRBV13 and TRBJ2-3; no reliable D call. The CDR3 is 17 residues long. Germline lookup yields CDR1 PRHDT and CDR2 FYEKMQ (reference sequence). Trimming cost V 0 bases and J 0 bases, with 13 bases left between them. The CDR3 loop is CASSLGLADTSTDTQYF. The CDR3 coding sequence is TGTGCCAGCAGCTTAGGATTGGCAGATACTAGCACAGATACGCAGTATTTT.

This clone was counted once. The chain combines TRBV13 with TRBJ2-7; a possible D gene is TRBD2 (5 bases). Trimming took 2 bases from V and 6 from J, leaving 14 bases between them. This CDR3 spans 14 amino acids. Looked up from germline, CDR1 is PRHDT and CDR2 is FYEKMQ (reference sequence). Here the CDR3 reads CASSLRSRRAEQYF. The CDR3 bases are TGTGCCAGCAGCTTACGATCTAGGCGGGCCGAGCAGTACTTC. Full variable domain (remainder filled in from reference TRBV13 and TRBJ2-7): AAGVIQSPRHLIKEKRETATLKCYPIPRHDTVYWYQQGPGQDPQFLISFYEKMQSDKGSIPDRFSAQQFSDYHSELNMSSLELGDSALYFCASSLRSRRAEQYFGPGTRLTVT.

The DNA for the CDR3 is TGTGCCAGCAGCGGGGGGACTAGCGGCTCCTACGAGCAGTACTTC. It codes for CASSGGTSGSYEQYF. The chain has TRBV7-6 and TRBJ2-7; 11 bases fit TRBD2. Germline V gives CDR1 SGHVS, CDR2 FNYEAQ. V lost 5 bases to trimming and J lost 0 bases; unmatched junction nucleotides: 3. This CDR3 is built from 15 residues.

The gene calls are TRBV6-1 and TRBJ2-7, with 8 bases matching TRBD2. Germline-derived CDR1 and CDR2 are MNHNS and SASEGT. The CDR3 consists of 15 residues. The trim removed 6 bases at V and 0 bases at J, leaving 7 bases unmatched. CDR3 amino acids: CASSRTSGPSYEQYF. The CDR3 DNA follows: TGTGCCAGCAGCCGTACTAGCGGCCCCTCCTACGAGCAGTACTTC.

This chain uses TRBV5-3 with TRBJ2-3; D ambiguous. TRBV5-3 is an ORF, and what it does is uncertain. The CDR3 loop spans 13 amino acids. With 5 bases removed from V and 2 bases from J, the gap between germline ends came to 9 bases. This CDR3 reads CARRGQNTDTQYF. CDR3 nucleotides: TGTGCCAGAAGAGGGCAGAACACAGATACGCAGTATTTT.

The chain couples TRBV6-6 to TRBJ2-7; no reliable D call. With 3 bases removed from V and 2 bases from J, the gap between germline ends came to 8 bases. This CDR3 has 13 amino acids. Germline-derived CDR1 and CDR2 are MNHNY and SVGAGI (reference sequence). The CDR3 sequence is CASSYGGTYEQYF. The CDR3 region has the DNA TGTGCCAGCAGTTATGGCGGAACCTACGAGCAGTACTTC.

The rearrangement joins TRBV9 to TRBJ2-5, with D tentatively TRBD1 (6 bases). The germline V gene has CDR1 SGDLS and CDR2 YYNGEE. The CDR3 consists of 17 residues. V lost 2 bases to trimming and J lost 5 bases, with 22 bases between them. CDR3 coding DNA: TGTGCCAGCAGCGTCGGCCAGGGGCCAGCGGTTTGGGAGACCCAGTACTTC. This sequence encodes CASSVGQGPAVWETQYF. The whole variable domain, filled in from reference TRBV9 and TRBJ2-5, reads DSGVTQTPKHLITATGQRVTLRCSPRSGDLSVYWYQQSLDQGLQFLIQYYNGEERAKGNILERFSAQQFPDLHSELNLSSLELGDSALYFCASSVGQGPAVWETQYFGPGTRLLVL.

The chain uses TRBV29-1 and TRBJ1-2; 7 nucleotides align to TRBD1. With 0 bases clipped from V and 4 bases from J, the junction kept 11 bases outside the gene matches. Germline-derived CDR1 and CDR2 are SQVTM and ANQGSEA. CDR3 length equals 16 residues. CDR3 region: CSVEDSHSGTAYGYTF. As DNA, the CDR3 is TGCAGCGTTGAAGATTCCCACTCCGGGACAGCCTATGGCTACACCTTC.